This note documents a single TCR beta chain sequence. Original methodology: Estimated nucleated cell counts came from reference gene primer amplification. Measured with immunoSEQ multiplex PCR; TCRdb has only the in-frame clones, and not every one. From that table come the V and J calls and clone size; the DNA was used to work out D and trimming. The table records fewer than 200,000 clones, approximately 86% of them present only once. The data were taken from a study of blood T cell repertoires in COVID-19. Across the study: Sites in the United States, Italy and Spain provided acute and convalescent COVID-19 samples. T cells, B-cell-depleted T cells, or PBMCs supplied cDNA or gDNA.

The V gene end was trimmed by 0 bases and the J gene end by 8 bases; junction bases not matched to a gene: 6. The CDR3 consists of 15 residues. The V gene's germline CDR1 is WNHNN and CDR2 SYGVQD (reference sequence). The sample consisted of peripheral blood. The clonotype was recovered from a man between 50 and 59 years old with active or convalescent COVID-19. The chain has TRBV10-1 and TRBJ2-1; 8 bases are a match to TRBD2. As DNA, the CDR3 is TGCGCCAGCAGTGAGTCGACGGGAGGGAGGGATGAGCAGTTCTTC. Translated: CASSESTGGRDEQFF.